Given below is one TCR beta chain in context. Clones were read by immunoSEQ multiplex PCR, and TCRdb kept only the in-frame ones, dropping some. Counted here are roughly 190,000 clones, approximately 86% occurring once; the ten biggest clones make up 4% to 6.5%. This sample is drawn from a study of blood T cell repertoires in COVID-19. Whole-study context: PBMCs, B-cell-depleted T cells, or T cells were the source of the cDNA or gDNA that made up the material.

Germline lookup yields CDR1 SNHLY and CDR2 FYNNEI. The CDR3 totals 13 residues. The chain recombines TRBV2 with TRBJ2-1; D might be TRBD1 (5 bases). Source material: PBMCs or T cells enriched from blood (not recorded which). The receptor was isolated from a woman aged 55-69 years with acute COVID-19. The CDR3 DNA reads TGTGCAGGTGGGCAGGGTCATATGAATGAGCAGTTCTTC. Translating it yields CAGGQGHMNEQFF.